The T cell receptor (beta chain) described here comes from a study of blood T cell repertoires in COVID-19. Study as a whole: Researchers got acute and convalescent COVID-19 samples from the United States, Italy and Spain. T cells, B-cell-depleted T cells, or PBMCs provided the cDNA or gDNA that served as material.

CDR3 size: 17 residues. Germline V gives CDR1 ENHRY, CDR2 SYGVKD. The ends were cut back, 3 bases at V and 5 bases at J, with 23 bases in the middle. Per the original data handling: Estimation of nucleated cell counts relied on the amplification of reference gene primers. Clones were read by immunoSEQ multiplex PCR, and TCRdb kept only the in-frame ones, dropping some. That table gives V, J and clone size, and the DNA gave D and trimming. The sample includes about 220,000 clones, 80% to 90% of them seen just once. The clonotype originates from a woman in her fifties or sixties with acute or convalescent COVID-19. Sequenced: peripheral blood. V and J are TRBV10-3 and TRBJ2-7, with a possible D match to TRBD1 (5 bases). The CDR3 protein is CAISDRGAQGRAHEQYF. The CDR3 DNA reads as TGTGCCATCAGTGATCGAGGTGCCCAAGGCAGGGCTCACGAGCAGTACTTC.